This T cell receptor (beta chain) emerged from a study of blood T cell repertoires in COVID-19. About the research overall: Whether acute or convalescent, the COVID-19 samples came from the United States, Italy and Spain.

Trimming pared 3 bases from V and 3 bases from J, leaving 12 bases between. The CDR3 totals 15 residues. Germline-derived CDR1 and CDR2 are KGHSH and LQKENI. The assay was immunoSEQ multiplex PCR, and TCRdb's table has in-frame clones only and misses some. The top ten clones hold more than 10% of a sample with 65,000 to 95,000 clones, 75% to 90% of them seen once. The sample was peripheral blood. The chain joins TRBV18 to TRBJ1-5; a possible D gene is TRBD1 (5 bases). This sequence was found in a woman aged 40 to 50 with active or convalescent COVID-19. CDR3 residues: CASSPQVGDNQPQHF. In DNA, the CDR3 is TGTGCCAGCTCACCTCAGGTAGGGGACAATCAGCCCCAGCATTTT.